These 18 T cell receptor beta chains came from one sample sequenced in a study of blood T cell repertoires in COVID-19. The assay was immunoSEQ multiplex PCR, and TCRdb's table has in-frame clones only and misses some. The repertoire holds fewer than 15,000 clones, approximately 86% seen once, with 15% to 20% in the top ten. The sequenced material came from peripheral blood. These TCRs come from a human donor in a cohort sampled during active COVID-19.

In DNA, the CDR3 is TGCGCCAGCAGCTTGGAGGACAGGAGTTTCCAAGAGACCCAGTACTTC. The encoded protein is CASSLEDRSFQETQYF. This sequence joins TRBV5-1 and TRBJ2-5; 7 nucleotides match TRBD1. Germline trimming cut 0 bases from V and 1 base from J; bases unmatched to any gene: 6. The CDR3 totals 16 residues. The germline CDR1 and CDR2 sequences are SGHRS and YFSETQ. Drawing the rest from reference TRBV5-1 and TRBJ2-5, the complete variable domain is KAGVTQTPRYLIKTRGQQVTLSCSPISGHRSVSWYQQTPGQGLQFLFEYFSETQRNKGNFPGRFSGRQFSNSRSEMNVSTLELGDSALYLCASSLEDRSFQETQYFGPGTRLLVL.

The CDR3 sequence is CASSVAGTGGTDTQYF. In DNA, the CDR3 is TGCGCCAGCAGCGTCGCCGGGACAGGGGGGACAGATACGCAGTATTTT. The chain is built from TRBV5-1 and TRBJ2-3, with 11 bases identical to TRBD1. The CDR3 covers 16 residues. Per germline, CDR1 SGHRS and CDR2 YFSETQ. The V and J ends lost 4 bases and 3 bases, in that order; junction bases with no gene match: 7.

V usage is TRBV19 and J usage is TRBJ2-7, with D possibly TRBD2 on 7 matching bases. The CDR3 is made up of 14 amino acids. Trimming pared 8 bases from V and 6 bases from J, leaving 20 bases between. Germline-derived CDR1 and CDR2 are LNHDA and SQIVND (reference sequence). The CDR3 loop reads CASGSRGGHVEQYF. As DNA, the CDR3 is TGTGCCAGTGGCTCTAGGGGGGGCCACGTCGAGCAGTACTTC.

The V call is TRBV7-6, the J call TRBJ2-2, with D unresolved. The CDR3 has 13 amino acids. V was trimmed by 3 bases and J by 6 bases, leaving 8 bases between them. The germline V gene has CDR1 SGHVS and CDR2 FNYEAQ. The CDR3 DNA sequence: TGTGCCAGCAGCTTTTCGGGTTCCGGGGAGCTGTTTTTT. This codes for CASSFSGSGELFF.

Concerning this clone itself: A read error may account for a junction end that differs from germline. This sequence joins TRBV12-3 or TRBV12-4 and TRBJ2-3; 7 positions match TRBD2. This CDR3 comprises 13 residues. The CDR3 sequence is CASSLAAPDTQYF. CDR3 DNA sequence: TGTGCCAGCAGTCTAGCGGCCCCCGATACGCAGTATTTT.

The chain joins TRBV5-6 to TRBJ1-1; D call uncertain. Between the trimmed V and J ends, which lost 2 bases and 3 bases, there was a span of 11 bases. CDR3 length: 14 amino acids. Germline V gene sequence: CDR1 SGHDT, CDR2 YYEEEE. CDR3 residues: CASSLAEGYTEAFF. CDR3 DNA sequence: TGTGCCAGCAGCTTAGCGGAGGGATACACTGAAGCTTTCTTT.

This clone was picked up one time. J is TRBJ2-1 and V is TRBV9; D possibly corresponds to TRBD2 (6 bases). With 6 bases removed from V and 5 bases from J, the gap between germline ends came to 15 bases. Germline CDR1 and CDR2: SGDLS and YYNGEE. CDR3 length: 14 amino acids. The CDR3 nucleotides are TGTGCCAGCACCCCGGGACTGCCCAACAATGAGCAGTTCTTC. Its protein is CASTPGLPNNEQFF.

V and J are TRBV5-4 and TRBJ1-2, with D maybe TRBD1 (5 bases). V was trimmed by 0 bases and J by 5 bases, leaving 14 bases between them. From germline, CDR1 is SGHNT and CDR2 YYREEE (reference sequence). The CDR3 loop spans 15 amino acids. The CDR3: CASSLALAGQYGYTF. Written as DNA, the CDR3 is TGTGCCAGCAGCTTGGCATTGGCAGGACAATATGGCTACACCTTC.

This clone was seen once. The rearrangement uses TRBV18 and TRBJ2-3; 8 positions agree with TRBD2. The V gene end was trimmed by 2 bases and the J gene end by 10 bases; junction bases not matched to a gene: 8. CDR1 and CDR2 from the germline V gene are KGHSH and LQKENI. The CDR3 extends over 14 amino acids. The CDR3 DNA is TGTGCCAGCTCACCAGTCGGGGGGGCGGAGGCGCAGTATTTT. Its translation: CASSPVGGAEAQYF.

The chain combines TRBV9 with TRBJ1-6; TRBD1 aligns across 9 bases. Germline V CDR1 and CDR2: SGDLS, YYNGEE. CDR3 length: 16 amino acids. With 3 bases clipped from V and 12 bases from J, the junction kept 13 bases outside the gene matches. The CDR3 coding sequence is TGTGCCAGCAGCGCAGCCCCCGGGACAGGGAACGAACCCCTCCACTTT. Translated, it gives CASSAAPGTGNEPLHF.

The DNA for the CDR3 is TGTGCCAGCAGCTTCGGGGGTGGCGGCTACACCTTC. Translating gives CASSFGGGGYTF. V gene TRBV7-9 combines with J gene TRBJ1-2; D is possibly TRBD1 (5 bases). The length of the CDR3 is 12 residues. CDR1 SEHNR and CDR2 FQNEAQ come from the germline V gene (reference sequence). The ends were cut back, 3 bases at V and 8 bases at J, with 10 bases in the middle. Full variable domain (outside the CDR3, taken from reference TRBV7-9 and TRBJ1-2): DTGVSQNPRHKITKRGQNVTFRCDPISEHNRLYWYRQTLGQGPEFLTYFQNEAQLEKSRLLSDRFSAERPKGSFSTLEIQRTEQGDSAMYLCASSFGGGGYTFGSGTRLTVV.

V gene TRBV6-2 or TRBV6-3 combines with J gene TRBJ2-2, with 10 bases that match TRBD1. Germline CDR1 MNHEY, CDR2 SVGEGT. The CDR3 length is 15 residues. V shed 7 bases and J 8 bases; nucleotides not matched to a gene: 10. This CDR3 reads CASNPGTGETGELFF. Here the CDR3 DNA reads TGTGCCAGCAACCCGGGGACAGGGGAAACTGGGGAGCTGTTTTTT.

This clone has a single count. J is TRBJ1-1 and V is TRBV19; 10 positions agree with TRBD1. CDR1 and CDR2 (germline): LNHDA, SQIVND (reference sequence). Trimming cost V 5 bases and J 4 bases; bases outside gene matches: 4. CDR3 length: 14 amino acids. The CDR3 bases are TGTGCCAGTAGTTCGGACAGGGGGACCACTGAAGCTTTCTTT. Translation gives CASSSDRGTTEAFF. The variable domain in full, with the rest retrieved from reference TRBV19 and TRBJ1-1, is DGGITQSPKYLFRKEGQNVTLSCEQNLNHDAMYWYRQDPGQGLRLIYYSQIVNDFQKGDIAEGYSVSREKKESFPLTVTSAQKNPTAFYLCASSSDRGTTEAFFGQGTRLTVV.

This clone showed up just once. CDR3 region: CASSRITISRDFLSSGNTIYF. In nucleotides, the CDR3 is TGTGCCAGCAGTCGAATAACAATAAGCCGGGACTTCTTGAGCTCTGGAAACACCATATATTTT. The chain couples TRBV6-6 to TRBJ1-3; D possibly corresponds to TRBD1 (5 bases). CDR1 is MNHNY and CDR2 is SVGAGI in the germline V gene (reference sequence). This CDR3 is 21 amino acids long. V was shortened by 5 bases and J by 0 bases, with 29 bases between the two germline ends.

This chain links TRBV6-2 or TRBV6-3 with TRBJ1-1; TRBD1 is a possible D gene (5 bases). Per germline, CDR1 MNHEY and CDR2 SVGEGT. The CDR3 sequence is 17 residues long. Trimming removed 2 bases at V and 2 bases at J, with 18 bases between. The CDR3: CASSYGGTGGENTEAFF. The CDR3, as DNA: TGTGCCAGCAGTTACGGGGGGACGGGAGGGGAAAACACTGAAGCTTTCTTT.

This clone appeared a single time. V usage is TRBV5-5 and J usage is TRBJ1-5, with 7 bases lining up with TRBD1. Germline CDR1 is SGHKS and CDR2 is YYEKEE (reference sequence). V lost 4 bases, J lost 7 bases, and 5 bases stayed unmatched. The CDR3 loop spans 13 amino acids. Here the CDR3 DNA reads TGTGCCAGCAGCGGGGACAGTCAACAGCCCCAGCATTTT. Translated, it gives CASSGDSQQPQHF.

The chain carries TRBV29-1 and TRBJ1-4; perhaps TRBD1 as D (6 bases). The CDR3 length is 12 residues. Germline values: CDR1 SQVTM, CDR2 ANQGSEA. V was pared by 6 bases and J by 7 bases, with 12 bases between. CDR3 amino acids: CSVLPRGEKLFF. The CDR3 DNA follows: TGCAGCGTGCTCCCCAGGGGTGAAAAACTGTTTTTT. Drawing the rest from reference TRBV29-1 and TRBJ1-4, the complete variable domain is SAVISQKPSRDICQRGTSLTIQCQVDSQVTMMFWYRQQPGQSLTLIATANQGSEATYESGFVIDKFPISRPNLTFSTLTVSNMSPEDSSIYLCSVLPRGEKLFFGSGTQLSVL.

The chain carries TRBV5-4 and TRBJ2-3; 10 bases are a match to TRBD2. CDR1 SGHNT and CDR2 YYREEE come from the germline V gene (reference sequence). The J segment lost 7 bases and the V segment lost 4 bases, leaving 9 bases of the junction unmatched. The CDR3 spans 15 residues. The CDR3 protein is CASSTRASGGYTQYF. The CDR3 nucleotides read TGTGCCAGCAGCACGAGAGCTAGCGGGGGTTATACGCAGTATTTT.